This T cell receptor (beta chain) was identified during a study of blood T cells in healthy people across ages (dated by TCRdb to about 2015). Some background on the complete study: In model experiments, template switching captured about one uniquely barcoded TCR beta cDNA molecule for every two T cells. To avoid experimental bias, donors of different ages were randomly spread across the sequencing lanes. The study measured age-related changes in TCR beta repertoire diversity using deep sequencing normalized with unique cDNA molecular identifiers. For two donors (one aged 18 to 30 and one aged 80 or older), the study analyzed two additional independent replicas of 1 million unique cDNA reads from the same blood draw. Four age groups were formed from the donors: young (average approximately 15 years), middle-aged (approximately 40), aged (about 62) and long-lived (approximately 80). Beyond this particular receptor, the publication reports: As age increased, observed TCR beta diversity per million T cells dropped in a roughly linear way, and a significant reduction was already evident by age 40. The long-lived group showed more naive CD4+ T cells, fewer expanded clones and increased TCR diversity than the aged group, suggesting age selection. There was a strong correlation between observed TCR beta diversity and the percentage of naive T cells measured by flow cytometry. Estimates of total diversity based on one million sequenced T cells were considered lower bounds and underestimates. The CMV infection status of donors was not known, potentially confounding age-related changes in expanded clonotypes. Conclusive comparison of naive and antigen-experienced compartments was prevented by the profiling of bulk unsorted PBMCs.

In the case of this clonotype: Its cognate antigen has yet to be identified. One base away there is no much larger clone; base qualities are not given.

The V and J ends are trimmed by 0 bases and 11 bases, leaving 19 bases between them. The CDR3 covers 15 residues, taking in both the cysteine and the phenylalanine. Kept here is only the CDR3 DNA, which spans 45 bases and is read in frame from base 1. CDR1 and CDR2, per the germline V gene, are LGHNA and YSLEER. Libraries came from 5' RACE. TCRdb shows the sequencer as Illumina HiSeq 2500. A second PCR of about 6 to 11 cycles was run with a J-beta primer mix and a sample-barcoded 5' primer. A unique molecular identifier was introduced onto each TCR beta cDNA molecule by a template-switch 5' adaptor carrying 12 random nucleotides. Each sample yielded at least 2.5 million CDR3-containing paired-end reads. First-strand cDNA synthesis was performed from all RNA using the Mint cDNA synthesis kit, with priming by a TRBC-specific oligonucleotide. Following uracil-DNA glycosylase treatment, all cDNA underwent a first 18-cycle PCR with the universal primers M1SS and BC2_uni_R. Per the source publication's procedure: Normalization of each sample was performed by random selection of 1 million high-quality reads, each carrying a distinct molecular identifier. Instead of being binned into consensus sequences, reads that shared molecular identifiers were thrown out. MiTCR, with a Q25 quality threshold and the strictest error-elimination algorithm, was used for CDR3 identification, clonotype clustering and error correction. A nonparametric unseen species model with Euler transformation was used to estimate lower-bound total TCR beta diversity. TCRdb reprocessing: public reads trimmed at Q25 with fastp, clones called with MiXCR, in-frame beta chains kept. Identical CDR3 protein sequences are pooled into one entry, listed with their most common genes and DNA. In this record, the V and J calls reflect TCRdb's handling and not the investigators' own analysis. The sample table shows 540,000 or so distinct CDR3 sequences, and around 48% are seen once. Of the sample, around 25% falls within the top ten clones.

The donors were roughly 40 Caucasian individuals from Russia, aged roughly 6 to 100 years, who were systemically healthy. Each donor gave approximately 9.4 milliliters of peripheral blood, drawn into EDTA-treated Vacutainer tubes. Ficoll-Paque density-gradient centrifugation was used to isolate PBMCs, with at least 6.5 million per sample. Total RNA, at least 5.5 micrograms per sample, was extracted from PBMCs with Trizol reagent. For every donor, an aliquot of PBMCs went through flow cytometry to measure the percentages of naive CD45RAhigh/CD27high T cells. Sequencing input: blood. Here the chain combines TRBV4-3 and TRBJ2-5, with no D gene named confidently. The TCR sequence derives from a man older than 75 in good health. The nucleotides are TGCGCCAGCAGCCAAGATTTAAAGGGTGGGTTAGAGCAGTACTTC. The translation is CASSQDLKGGLEQYF.